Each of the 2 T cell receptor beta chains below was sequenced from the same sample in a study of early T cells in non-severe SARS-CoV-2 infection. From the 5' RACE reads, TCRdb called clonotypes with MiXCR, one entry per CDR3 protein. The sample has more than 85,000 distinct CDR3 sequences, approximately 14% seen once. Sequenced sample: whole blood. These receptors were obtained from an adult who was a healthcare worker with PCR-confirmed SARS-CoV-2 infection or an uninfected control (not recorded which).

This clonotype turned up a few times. CDR3 amino acids: CASSIEGTDTQYF. The CDR3 nucleotides read TGTGCCAGTAGTATTGAAGGCACAGATACGCAGTATTTT. This chain connects TRBV19 to TRBJ2-3, with D unresolved. V lost 3 bases and J 1 base, leaving 5 bases between the germline ends. The CDR3 has 13 amino acids. CDR1 is LNHDA and CDR2 is SQIVND in the germline V gene (reference sequence).

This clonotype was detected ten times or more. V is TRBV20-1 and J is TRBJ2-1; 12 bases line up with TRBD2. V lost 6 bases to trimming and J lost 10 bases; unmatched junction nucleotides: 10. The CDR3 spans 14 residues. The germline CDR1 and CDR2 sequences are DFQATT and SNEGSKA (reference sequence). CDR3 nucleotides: TGCAGTGCAAGACTAGCGGGAGTAACGTGGGAGCAGTTCTTC. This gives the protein CSARLAGVTWEQFF.